These 7 T cell receptor beta chains originate from one sample sequenced in a study of early T cells in non-severe SARS-CoV-2 infection. TCRdb processed the 5' RACE reads anew with MiXCR; each CDR3 protein has one entry. The sample has about 60,000 distinct CDR3 sequences, about 9.8% seen once; the top ten hold about 16%. Specimen: whole blood. Receptors were obtained from an adult who was a healthcare worker with PCR-confirmed SARS-CoV-2 infection or an uninfected control (not recorded which).

There are many counts of this clonotype. The V call is TRBV20-1, the J call TRBJ1-1; D is possibly TRBD1 (6 bases). The length of the CDR3 is 12 residues. Per the germline V gene, CDR1 is DFQATT and CDR2 is SNEGSKA (reference sequence). The ends were cut back, 6 bases at V and 2 bases at J, with 10 bases in the middle. CDR3 DNA sequence: TGCAGTGCGGGGGACATTAACACTGAAGCTTTCTTT. Translating gives CSAGDINTEAFF.

This clonotype was recorded a few times. The V gene is TRBV4-3, the J gene TRBJ2-5; tentatively, D is TRBD2 (6 bases). Germline values: CDR1 LGHNA, CDR2 YSLEER. V lost 0 bases and J 2 bases, leaving 10 bases between the germline ends. The CDR3 has 15 residues. In nucleotides, the CDR3 is TGCGCCAGCAGCCAAGATCTGCGGGAACAAGAGACCCAGTACTTC. Translated: CASSQDLREQETQYF.

This chain connects TRBV5-5 to TRBJ1-5; D call uncertain. This CDR3 region has 13 residues. V lost 2 bases and J 7 bases, leaving 10 bases between the germline ends. Germline CDR1 and CDR2: SGHKS and YYEKEE (reference sequence). Here the CDR3 reads CASSFRTQQPQHF. DNA for the CDR3: TGTGCCAGCAGCTTCAGGACTCAACAGCCCCAGCATTTT.

CDR3: CASSLVLAMGTQYF. The CDR3 DNA reads as TGTGCCAGCAGCTTAGTATTGGCGATGGGGACCCAGTACTTC. This chain connects TRBV11-2 to TRBJ2-5; no clear D. Germline CDR1 reads SGHAT; CDR2 reads FQNNGV. This CDR3 is 14 amino acids long. Trimming stripped 1 base from V and 7 bases from J, with 13 bases between.

This clonotype was picked up many times. The chain couples TRBV9 to TRBJ2-6; D not certain. Germline CDR1 SGDLS, CDR2 YYNGEE. CDR3 length equals 15 residues. Trimming pared 0 bases from V and 4 bases from J, leaving 8 bases between. CDR3 amino acids: CASSVGTLGANVLTF. For the CDR3, the DNA is TGTGCCAGCAGCGTAGGAACTTTGGGGGCCAACGTCCTGACTTTC.

V gene TRBV3-1 combines with J gene TRBJ2-3; TRBD1 might be the D (6 bases). V lost 1 base and J lost 1, with 6 bases in between. CDR1 is LGHDT, CDR2 YNNKEL, per germline (reference sequence). There are 14 residues in the CDR3. The CDR3 coding sequence is TGTGCCAGCAGCCAAGCAGGGGGCACAGATACGCAGTATTTT. Amino acids: CASSQAGGTDTQYF.

This clonotype was counted many times. The V and J genes are TRBV20-1 and TRBJ2-7, with D possibly being TRBD2 (6 bases). The CDR3 sequence is 14 residues long. The V and J ends lost 3 bases and 1 base respectively, with 13 bases between them. Per the germline V gene, CDR1 is DFQATT and CDR2 is SNEGSKA (reference sequence). The chain's CDR3 is CSASPAGFSYEQYF. Written as DNA, the CDR3 is TGCAGTGCTAGCCCTGCGGGGTTTTCCTACGAGCAGTACTTC.